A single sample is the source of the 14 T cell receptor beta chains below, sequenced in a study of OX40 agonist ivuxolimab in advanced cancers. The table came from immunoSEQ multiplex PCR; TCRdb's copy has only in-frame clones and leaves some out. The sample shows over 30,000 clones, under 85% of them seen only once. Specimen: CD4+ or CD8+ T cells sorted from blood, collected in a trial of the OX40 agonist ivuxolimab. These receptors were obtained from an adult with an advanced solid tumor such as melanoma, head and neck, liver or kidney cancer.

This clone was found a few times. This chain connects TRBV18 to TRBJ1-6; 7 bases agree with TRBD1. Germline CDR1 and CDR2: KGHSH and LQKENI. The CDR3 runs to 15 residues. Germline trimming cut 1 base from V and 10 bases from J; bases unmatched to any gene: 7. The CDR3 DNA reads TGTGCCAGCTCACCACAGGCAGGGGGGGAATCACCCCTCCACTTT. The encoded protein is CASSPQAGGESPLHF.

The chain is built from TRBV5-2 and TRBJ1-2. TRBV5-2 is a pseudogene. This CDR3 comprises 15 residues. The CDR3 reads CASSLESWVRDGYTF. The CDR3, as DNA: TGTGCCAGCAGCTTGGAGTCCTGGGTTCGCGATGGCTACACCTTC.

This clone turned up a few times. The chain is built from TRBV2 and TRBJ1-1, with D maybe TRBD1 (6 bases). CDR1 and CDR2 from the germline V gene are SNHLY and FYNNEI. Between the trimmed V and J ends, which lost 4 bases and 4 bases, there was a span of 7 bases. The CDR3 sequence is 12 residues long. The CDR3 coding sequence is TGTGCCAGCAGTGCAGGGGCCACTGAAGCTTTCTTT. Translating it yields CASSAGATEAFF.

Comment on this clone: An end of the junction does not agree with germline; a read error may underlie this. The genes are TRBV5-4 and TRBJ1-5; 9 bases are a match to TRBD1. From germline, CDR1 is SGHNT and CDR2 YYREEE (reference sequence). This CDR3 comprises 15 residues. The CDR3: CASSPFRTGAQPQHF. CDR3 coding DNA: TGCGCCAGCAGCCCCTTTAGGACAGGGGCCCAGCCCCAGCATTTT. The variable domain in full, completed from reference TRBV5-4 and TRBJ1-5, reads ETGVTQSPTHLIKTRGQQVTLRCSSQSGHNTVSWYQQALGQGPQFIFQYYREEENGRGNFPPRFSGLQFPNYSSELNVNALELDDSALYLCASSPFRTGAQPQHFGDGTRLSIL.

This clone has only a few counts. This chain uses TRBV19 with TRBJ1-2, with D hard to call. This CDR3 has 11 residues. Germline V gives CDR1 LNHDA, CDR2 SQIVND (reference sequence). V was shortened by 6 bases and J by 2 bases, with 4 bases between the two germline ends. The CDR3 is CASRENYGYTF. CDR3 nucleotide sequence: TGTGCCAGTAGGGAGAACTATGGCTACACCTTC.

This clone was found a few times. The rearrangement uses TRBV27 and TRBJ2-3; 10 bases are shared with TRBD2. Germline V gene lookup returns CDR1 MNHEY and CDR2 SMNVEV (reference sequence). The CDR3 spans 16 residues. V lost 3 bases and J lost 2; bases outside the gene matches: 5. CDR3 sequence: CASSLRTSGYTDTQYF. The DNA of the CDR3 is TGTGCCAGCAGTTTGAGGACTAGCGGCTACACAGATACGCAGTATTTT.

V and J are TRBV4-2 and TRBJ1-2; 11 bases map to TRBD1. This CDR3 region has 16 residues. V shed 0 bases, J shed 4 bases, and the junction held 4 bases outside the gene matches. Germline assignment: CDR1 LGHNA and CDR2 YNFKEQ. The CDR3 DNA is TGTGCCAGCAGCCAAGAAGGGACAGGGGGAATCTATGGCTACACCTTC. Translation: CASSQEGTGGIYGYTF.

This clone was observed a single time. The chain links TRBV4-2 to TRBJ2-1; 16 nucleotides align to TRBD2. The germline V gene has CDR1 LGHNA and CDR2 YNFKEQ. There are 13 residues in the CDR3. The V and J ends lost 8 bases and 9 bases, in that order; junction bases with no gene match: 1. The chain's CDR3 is CASGTSGGVEQFF. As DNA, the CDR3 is TGTGCCAGCGGGACTAGCGGGGGGGTTGAGCAGTTCTTC.

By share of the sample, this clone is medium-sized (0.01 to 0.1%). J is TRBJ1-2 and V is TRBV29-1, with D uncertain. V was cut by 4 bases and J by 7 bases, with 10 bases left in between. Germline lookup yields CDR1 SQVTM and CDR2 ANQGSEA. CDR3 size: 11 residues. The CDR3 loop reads CSVGIPTGYTF. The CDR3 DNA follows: TGCAGCGTTGGGATCCCAACTGGCTACACCTTC.

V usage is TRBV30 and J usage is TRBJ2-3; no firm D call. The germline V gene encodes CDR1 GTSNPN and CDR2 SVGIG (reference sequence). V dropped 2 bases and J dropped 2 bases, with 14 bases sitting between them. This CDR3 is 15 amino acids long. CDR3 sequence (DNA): TGTGCCTGGAGTAGAGCAGCCCATCCCACAGATACGCAGTATTTT. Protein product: CAWSRAAHPTDTQYF.

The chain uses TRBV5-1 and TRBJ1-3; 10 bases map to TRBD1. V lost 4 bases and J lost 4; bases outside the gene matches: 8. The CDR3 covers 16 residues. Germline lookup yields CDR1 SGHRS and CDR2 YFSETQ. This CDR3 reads CASSTGTGVAGNTIYF. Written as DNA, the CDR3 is TGCGCCAGCAGCACCGGGACAGGGGTAGCCGGAAACACCATATATTTT.

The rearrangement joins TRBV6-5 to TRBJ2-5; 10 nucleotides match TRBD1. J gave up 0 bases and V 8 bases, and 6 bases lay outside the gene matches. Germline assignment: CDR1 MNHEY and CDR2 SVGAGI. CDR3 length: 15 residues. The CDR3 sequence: CASAPGQGYQETQYF. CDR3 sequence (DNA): TGTGCCAGCGCACCGGGACAGGGGTACCAAGAGACCCAGTACTTC.

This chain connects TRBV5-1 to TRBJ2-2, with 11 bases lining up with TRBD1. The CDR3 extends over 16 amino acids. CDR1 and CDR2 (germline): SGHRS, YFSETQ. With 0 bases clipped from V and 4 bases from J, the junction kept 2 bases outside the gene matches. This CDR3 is CASSLAGTGGTGELFF. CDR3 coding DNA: TGCGCCAGCAGCTTGGCTGGGACAGGGGGCACCGGGGAGCTGTTTTTT.

The DNA of the CDR3 is TGTGCCAGCAGCGTACGAAGCGGGGGGACGAACACCGGGGAGCTGTTTTTT. Its protein is CASSVRSGGTNTGELFF. This chain joins TRBV9 and TRBJ2-2, with 9 bases that match TRBD2. The CDR3 has 17 amino acids. V lost 1 base to trimming and J lost 0 bases; unmatched junction nucleotides: 4. From germline, CDR1 is SGDLS and CDR2 YYNGEE.